This entry concerns a single T cell receptor (beta chain). Its cognate antigen is unknown. Some clones are missing from TCRdb's copy, which holds only in-frame ones; the method was immunoSEQ multiplex PCR. This sample yields over 15,000 clones, of which 74% are seen a single time; 25% to 35% belongs to the top ten. The sample belongs to a study of CD4 T cells in relation to SARS-CoV-2 and coronaviruses. CD4+ T cells from unexposed donors were obtained before the COVID-19 pandemic (2011-2018). Isolation of CD4+ T cells took place after about 9 days in culture. This TCR came from a human donor in good health. Specimen: CD4+ T cells from PBMCs, cultured in vitro.

The CDR3 reads CASMTDIYTGELFF. CDR3 nucleotides: TGTGCCAGCATGACGGACATTTACACCGGGGAGCTGTTTTTT. This chain connects TRBV2 to TRBJ2-2; tentatively, D is TRBD1 (5 bases). The CDR3 is 14 amino acids. The V gene lost 7 bases and the J gene lost 3 bases, with 12 bases spanning the gap. In germline, CDR1 is SNHLY, CDR2 FYNNEI.